Listed below are T cell receptor beta chains from one sample, sequenced in a study of shared clonotypes between healthy human individuals. Assay: immunoSEQ multiplex PCR; the TCRdb copy retains only in-frame clones and omits some. The repertoire includes roughly 700,000 clones, about 74% of them detected once, and 1.7% sits in the top ten. The sample was memory CD4+ T cells sorted from blood. The origin of the receptors is a woman aged 25 to 45 in good health. CDR3s include the opening cysteine and the closing phenylalanine or tryptophan. The order of the fields is V gene, clone size, J gene, D gene, CDR3 protein, CDR3 DNA. A D gene is named only where the DNA matches it firmly. Rows give clone size only sometimes, using once, few, many, or a class for an expanded clone.

V: TRBV7-2
size: few
J: TRBJ2-3
D: TRBD2
CDR3: CASSRGGDTQYF
DNA: TGTGCCAGCAGCCGGGGGGGGGATACGCAGTATTTT

V: TRBV28
size: .
J: TRBJ1-4
D: .
CDR3: CASSSQGGTNEKLFF
DNA: TGTGCCAGCAGTTCTCAGGGTGGAACTAATGAAAAACTGTTTTTT

V: TRBV19
size: .
J: TRBJ2-5
D: TRBD1
CDR3: CASSSTGVIGETQYF
DNA: TGTGCCAGTAGTTCGACAGGGGTGATTGGGGAGACCCAGTACTTC

V: TRBV5-1
size: .
J: TRBJ2-1
D: TRBD2
CDR3: CASSLVAGGGNEQFF
DNA: TGCGCCAGCAGCTTGGTAGCGGGAGGCGGCAATGAGCAGTTCTTC

V: TRBV19
size: .
J: TRBJ2-5
D: .
CDR3: CASSRGTGSSAETQYF
DNA: TGTGCCAGTAGTCGGGGGACGGGGAGTTCAGCAGAGACCCAGTACTTC

V: TRBV7-2
size: .
J: TRBJ2-7
D: .
CDR3: CASSLLVTPTYEQYF
DNA: TGTGCCAGCAGCTTGCTGGTGACTCCTACCTACGAGCAGTACTTC

V: TRBV6-5
size: .
J: TRBJ2-7
D: TRBD2
CDR3: CASSTTSGDDEQYF
DNA: TGTGCCAGCAGTACGACTAGCGGAGATGACGAGCAGTACTTC

V: TRBV19
size: many
J: TRBJ1-5
D: .
CDR3: CASSIVAKGNQPQHF
DNA: TGTGCCAGTAGTATTGTAGCTAAGGGCAATCAGCCCCAGCATTTT

V: TRBV13
size: once
J: TRBJ2-5
D: .
CDR3: CASSLGQTWTGETQYF
DNA: TGTGCCAGCAGCTTAGGCCAGACCTGGACCGGGGAGACCCAGTACTTC

V: TRBV27
size: .
J: TRBJ2-3
D: .
CDR3: CASSLERSTDTQYF
DNA: TGTGCCAGCAGTTTAGAGCGGAGCACAGATACGCAGTATTTT

V: TRBV6-1
size: .
J: TRBJ1-2
D: .
CDR3: CASSPDGQFYGYTF
DNA: TGTGCCAGCAGCCCCGACGGACAGTTCTATGGCTACACCTTC

V: TRBV6-5
size: .
J: TRBJ1-5
D: .
CDR3: CASRREPRGGPQHF
DNA: TGTGCCAGCAGGCGCGAACCGCGGGGAGGGCCCCAGCATTTT

V: TRBV19
size: .
J: TRBJ2-5
D: TRBD1
CDR3: CASSIGQVQETQYF
DNA: TGTGCCAGTAGTATCGGACAGGTTCAAGAGACCCAGTACTTC

V: TRBV6-1
size: .
J: TRBJ1-1
D: TRBD1
CDR3: CASRDRGGGNTEAFF
DNA: TGTGCCAGCAGGGACAGGGGTGGGGGGAACACTGAAGCTTTCTTT

V: TRBV9
size: .
J: TRBJ1-2
D: TRBD1
CDR3: CASSVTGGEGGYTF
DNA: TGTGCCAGCAGCGTCACAGGGGGAGAAGGTGGCTACACCTTC

V: TRBV7-9
size: medium-sized
J: TRBJ2-5
D: TRBD2
CDR3: CASSFGGGPMETQYF
DNA: TGTGCCAGCAGCTTTGGGGGAGGGCCGATGGAGACCCAGTACTTC

V: TRBV15
size: .
J: TRBJ1-2
D: TRBD1
CDR3: CATKPRRGLYGYTF
DNA: TGTGCCACAAAACCGCGCAGGGGGCTTTATGGCTACACCTTC

V: TRBV2
size: .
J: TRBJ1-1
D: TRBD1
CDR3: CASQTGPNTEAFF
DNA: TGTGCCAGCCAGACAGGGCCGAACACTGAAGCTTTCTTT

V: TRBV29-1
size: .
J: TRBJ2-1
D: .
CDR3: CSVPGAGEQFF
DNA: TGCAGCGTTCCGGGGGCAGGGGAGCAGTTCTTC

V: TRBV5-4
size: .
J: TRBJ2-7
D: .
CDR3: CASSLQDHYEQYF
DNA: TGTGCCAGCAGCTTACAGGACCACTACGAGCAGTACTTC

V: TRBV7-6
size: .
J: TRBJ2-6
D: .
CDR3: CASSLVGRPSGANVLTF
DNA: TGTGCCAGCAGCTTAGTAGGACGTCCCTCTGGGGCCAACGTCCTGACTTTC

V: TRBV7-2
size: .
J: TRBJ2-2
D: .
CDR3: CASKIKVAKTGELFF
DNA: TGTGCCAGCAAGATTAAGGTAGCTAAAACCGGGGAGCTGTTTTTT

V: TRBV28
size: once
J: TRBJ2-4
D: .
CDR3: CASRSPGTKNIQYF
DNA: TGTGCCAGCAGGTCCCCGGGAACCAAAAACATTCAGTACTTC

V: TRBV5-4
size: .
J: TRBJ2-1
D: .
CDR3: CASSFPGSSYNEQFF
DNA: TGTGCCAGCAGCTTTCCAGGCAGCTCCTACAATGAGCAGTTCTTC

V: TRBV11-2
size: .
J: TRBJ2-1
D: TRBD2
CDR3: CASTTSAGGVNEQFF
DNA: TGTGCCAGCACCACATCAGCGGGAGGTGTCAATGAGCAGTTCTTC

V: TRBV6-4
size: .
J: TRBJ2-3
D: TRBD1
CDR3: CASSEGQGPDTQYF
DNA: TGTGCCAGCAGTGAGGGACAGGGGCCAGATACGCAGTATTTT

V: TRBV19
size: .
J: TRBJ2-7
D: TRBD1
CDR3: CASSERQGGFYEQYF
DNA: TGTGCCAGTAGTGAGCGACAGGGTGGTTTTTACGAGCAGTACTTC

V: TRBV18
size: .
J: TRBJ1-2
D: .
CDR3: CASSPGQNYTF
DNA: TGTGCCAGCTCACCCGGACAGAACTACACCTTC

V: TRBV6-6
size: .
J: TRBJ1-1
D: TRBD1
CDR3: CASSQQGGTEAFF
DNA: TGTGCCAGCAGCCAACAGGGGGGAACTGAAGCTTTCTTT

V: TRBV5-4
size: .
J: TRBJ1-5
D: TRBD1
CDR3: CASSLVRTGGNQPQHF
DNA: TGTGCCAGCAGCTTGGTAAGGACAGGGGGCAATCAGCCCCAGCATTTT

V: TRBV20-1
size: .
J: TRBJ2-7
D: .
CDR3: CSARGPYEQYF
DNA: TGCAGTGCTAGAGGTCCCTACGAGCAGTACTTC

V: TRBV5-1
size: .
J: TRBJ1-2
D: .
CDR3: CASSLDRGYGYTF
DNA: TGCGCCAGCAGCTTGGATAGGGGCTATGGCTACACCTTC

V: TRBV6-6
size: few
J: TRBJ1-2
D: .
CDR3: CASRTLSGGRSGYTF
DNA: TGTGCCAGCAGGACTCTCAGTGGGGGAAGAAGTGGCTACACCTTC

V: TRBV19
size: .
J: TRBJ2-5
D: TRBD1
CDR3: CASSLTGGPQETQYF
DNA: TGTGCCAGTAGCCTCACAGGGGGCCCCCAAGAGACCCAGTACTTC

V: TRBV4-1
size: .
J: TRBJ2-3
D: .
CDR3: CASSQVGSGTDTQYF
DNA: TGCGCCAGCAGCCAAGTCGGGAGTGGCACAGATACGCAGTATTTT

V: TRBV6-6
size: .
J: TRBJ2-1
D: TRBD2
CDR3: CASSTWTSGRGDEQFF
DNA: TGTGCCAGCAGTACCTGGACTAGCGGGAGGGGTGATGAGCAGTTCTTC

V: TRBV2
size: .
J: TRBJ1-1
D: TRBD1
CDR3: CASSREDRGNTEAFF
DNA: TGTGCCAGCAGTCGAGAGGACAGGGGGAACACTGAAGCTTTCTTT

V: TRBV9
size: many
J: TRBJ1-2
D: .
CDR3: CASRDGLYGYTF
DNA: TGTGCCAGCAGGGACGGCTTATATGGCTACACCTTC

V: TRBV2
size: .
J: TRBJ2-2
D: .
CDR3: CASSELQVATGELFF
DNA: TGTGCCAGCAGTGAATTACAGGTCGCCACCGGGGAGCTGTTTTTT

V: TRBV9
size: few
J: TRBJ2-7
D: TRBD1
CDR3: CASSVQEGAYEQYF
DNA: TGTGCCAGCAGCGTTCAAGAGGGGGCGTACGAGCAGTACTTC

V: TRBV18
size: once
J: TRBJ2-6
D: .
CDR3: CASSPSPGAASGANVLTF
DNA: TGTGCCAGCTCACCATCCCCAGGGGCCGCCTCTGGGGCCAACGTCCTGACTTTC

V: TRBV9
size: few
J: TRBJ2-7
D: TRBD1
CDR3: CASSVATGTGKSYEQYF
DNA: TGTGCCAGCAGCGTAGCGACCGGGACAGGGAAATCCTACGAGCAGTACTTC

V: TRBV7-2
size: few
J: TRBJ1-4
D: TRBD1
CDR3: CASSLDDRGGYEKLFF
DNA: TGTGCCAGCAGCTTAGATGACAGGGGAGGGTATGAAAAACTGTTTTTT

V: TRBV2
size: .
J: TRBJ2-1
D: TRBD1
CDR3: CASSDLTGAYHEQFF
DNA: TGTGCCAGCAGTGATCTGACAGGGGCTTACCATGAGCAGTTCTTC

V: TRBV5-4
size: .
J: TRBJ1-1
D: .
CDR3: CASSSNAPTAGYSAFF
DNA: TGTGCCAGCAGCTCCAACGCCCCGACAGCCGGGTATTCCGCTTTCTTT

V: TRBV5-5
size: .
J: TRBJ1-3
D: .
CDR3: CASSPWGASGNTIYF
DNA: TGTGCCAGCAGCCCTTGGGGGGCAAGTGGAAACACCATATATTTT

V: TRBV5-5
size: .
J: TRBJ2-3
D: .
CDR3: CASGETASTDTQYF
DNA: TGTGCCAGCGGCGAGACAGCGAGCACAGATACGCAGTATTTT

V: TRBV10-1
size: .
J: TRBJ2-7
D: .
CDR3: CASSDNRDSYEQYF
DNA: TGCGCCAGCAGCGATAACAGGGATTCCTACGAGCAGTACTTC

V: TRBV9
size: few
J: TRBJ2-5
D: TRBD1
CDR3: CASSADRGQGTQYF
DNA: TGTGCCAGCAGCGCGGACAGGGGGCAAGGGACCCAGTACTTC

V: TRBV29-1
size: .
J: TRBJ2-7
D: TRBD1
CDR3: CSVKDRDSYEQYF
DNA: TGCAGCGTAAAAGACAGGGATTCCTACGAGCAGTACTTC

V: TRBV7-9
size: .
J: TRBJ2-5
D: .
CDR3: CASSLGSGSSQETQYF
DNA: TGTGCCAGCAGCTTAGGGAGCGGCTCCAGCCAAGAGACCCAGTACTTC

V: TRBV7-3
size: .
J: TRBJ2-3
D: .
CDR3: CASSLTPARTDTQYF
DNA: TGTGCCAGCAGCTTGACGCCCGCCCGCACAGATACGCAGTATTTT

V: TRBV14
size: few
J: TRBJ2-5
D: .
CDR3: CASSLSETQYF
DNA: TGTGCCAGCAGCCTCTCTGAGACCCAGTACTTC